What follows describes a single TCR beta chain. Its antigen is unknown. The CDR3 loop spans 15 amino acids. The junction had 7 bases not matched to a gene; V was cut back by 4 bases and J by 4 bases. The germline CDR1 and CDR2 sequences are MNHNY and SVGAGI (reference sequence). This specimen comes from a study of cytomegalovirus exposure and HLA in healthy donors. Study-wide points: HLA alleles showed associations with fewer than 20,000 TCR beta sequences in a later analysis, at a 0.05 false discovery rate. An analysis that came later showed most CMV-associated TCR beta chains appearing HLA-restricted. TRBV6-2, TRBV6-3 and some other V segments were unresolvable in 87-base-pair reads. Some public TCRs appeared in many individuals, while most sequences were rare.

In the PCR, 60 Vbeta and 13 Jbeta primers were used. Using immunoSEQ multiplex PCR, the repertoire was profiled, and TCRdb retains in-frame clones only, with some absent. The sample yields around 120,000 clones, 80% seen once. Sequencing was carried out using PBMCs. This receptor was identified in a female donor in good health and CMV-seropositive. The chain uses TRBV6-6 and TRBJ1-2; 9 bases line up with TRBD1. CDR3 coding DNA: TGTGCCAGCAGTTCCGGGACAGGGCAGGGCTATGGCTACACCTTC. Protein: CASSSGTGQGYGYTF.